This T cell receptor beta chain was sequenced in a study of neurological immune-mediated disorders. Stored at -80 C, 2 million PBMCs were the source of the unsorted libraries. This clonotype was counted at least ten times. This CDR3 spans 10 amino acids. Germline CDR1 and CDR2: DFQATT and SNEGSKA (reference sequence). Trimming pared 7 bases from V and 5 bases from J, leaving 8 bases between. TCRdb called the 5' RACE reads again in MiXCR, with one record for every CDR3 protein. Of 45,000 to 60,000 distinct CDR3 sequences in the sample, approximately 3.9% were seen once. The specimen sequenced was PBMCs. This rearrangement joins TRBV20-1 to TRBJ2-5, with D uncertain. This receptor was obtained from a man under 40 with multiple sclerosis. CDR3 sequence reads: CSGAGETQYF. CDR3 in DNA: TGCAGTGGGGCTGGCGAGACCCAGTACTTC.